This paragraph reports one T cell receptor beta chain. MiXCR, applied by TCRdb to the 5' RACE reads, yields one record per CDR3 protein. The sample has 66,000 or so distinct CDR3 sequences, over 10% seen once. V was cut by 5 bases and J by 8 bases, with 16 bases left in between. This CDR3 comprises 14 residues. These data originate in a study of early T cells in non-severe SARS-CoV-2 infection. The sequence was obtained from an adult who was a healthcare worker with PCR-confirmed SARS-CoV-2 infection or an uninfected control (not recorded which). This sequence joins TRBV12-3 or TRBV12-4 and TRBJ2-1, with D perhaps TRBD2 (5 bases). The sequencing sample was made of whole blood. CDR3 protein: CASSLGGGVDEQFF. The DNA for the CDR3 is TGTGCCAGCAGTCTTGGAGGCGGTGTCGATGAGCAGTTCTTC.